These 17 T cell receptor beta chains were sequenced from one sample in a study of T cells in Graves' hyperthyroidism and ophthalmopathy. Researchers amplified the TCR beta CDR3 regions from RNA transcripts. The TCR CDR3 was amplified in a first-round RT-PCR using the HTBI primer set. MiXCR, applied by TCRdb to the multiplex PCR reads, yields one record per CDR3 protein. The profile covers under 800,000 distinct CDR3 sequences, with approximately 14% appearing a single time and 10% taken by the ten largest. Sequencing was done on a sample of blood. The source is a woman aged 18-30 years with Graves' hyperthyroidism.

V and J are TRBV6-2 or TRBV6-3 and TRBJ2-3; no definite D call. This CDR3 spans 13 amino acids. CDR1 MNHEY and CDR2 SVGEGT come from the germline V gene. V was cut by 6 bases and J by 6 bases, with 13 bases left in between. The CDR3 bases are TGTGCCAGCAGGTGGGTACCCAGGGATACGCAGTATTTT. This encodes CASRWVPRDTQYF.

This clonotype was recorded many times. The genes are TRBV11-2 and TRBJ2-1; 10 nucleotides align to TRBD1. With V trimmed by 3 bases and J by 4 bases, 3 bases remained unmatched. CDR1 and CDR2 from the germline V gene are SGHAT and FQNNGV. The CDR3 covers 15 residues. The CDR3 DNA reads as TGTGCCAGCAGCTTGGGACAGGGGTGGTACAATGAGCAGTTCTTC. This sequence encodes CASSLGQGWYNEQFF.

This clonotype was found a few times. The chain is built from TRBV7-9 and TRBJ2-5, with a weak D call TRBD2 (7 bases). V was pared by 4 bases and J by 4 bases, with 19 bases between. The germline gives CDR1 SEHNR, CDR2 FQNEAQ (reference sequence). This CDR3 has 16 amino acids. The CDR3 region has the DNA TGTGCCAGCAGCTCTAACCAGGGAGGGGGGCGAGAGACCCAGTACTTC. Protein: CASSSNQGGGRETQYF.

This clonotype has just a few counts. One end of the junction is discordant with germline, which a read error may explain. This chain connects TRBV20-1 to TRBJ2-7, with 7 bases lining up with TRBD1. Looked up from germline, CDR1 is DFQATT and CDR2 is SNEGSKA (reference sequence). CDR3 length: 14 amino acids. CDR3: CSANRGSTPYGQYF. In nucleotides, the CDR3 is TGCAGTGCTAACAGGGGATCTACCCCCTACGGGCAGTACTTC.

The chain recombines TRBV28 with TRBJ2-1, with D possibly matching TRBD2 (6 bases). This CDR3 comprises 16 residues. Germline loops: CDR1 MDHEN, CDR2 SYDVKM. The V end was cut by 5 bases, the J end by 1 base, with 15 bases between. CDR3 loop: CASSTSSAKSYNEQFF. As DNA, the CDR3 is TGTGCCAGCAGTACCTCTAGCGCAAAATCCTACAATGAGCAGTTCTTC.

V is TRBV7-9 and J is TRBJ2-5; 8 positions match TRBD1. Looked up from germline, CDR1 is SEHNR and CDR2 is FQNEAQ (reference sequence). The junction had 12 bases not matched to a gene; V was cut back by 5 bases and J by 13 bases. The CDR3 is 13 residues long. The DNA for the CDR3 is TGTGCCAGCAGCCCCAACCCGGACAGGGTAGGGTACTTC. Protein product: CASSPNPDRVGYF.

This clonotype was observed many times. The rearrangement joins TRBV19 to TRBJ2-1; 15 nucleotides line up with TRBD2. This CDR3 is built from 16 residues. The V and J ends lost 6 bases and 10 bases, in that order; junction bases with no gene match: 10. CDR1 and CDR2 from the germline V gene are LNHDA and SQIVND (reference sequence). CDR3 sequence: CASRSRTSGRVDEQFF. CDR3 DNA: TGTGCCAGTAGGTCTCGGACTAGCGGGAGGGTAGACGAGCAGTTCTTC.

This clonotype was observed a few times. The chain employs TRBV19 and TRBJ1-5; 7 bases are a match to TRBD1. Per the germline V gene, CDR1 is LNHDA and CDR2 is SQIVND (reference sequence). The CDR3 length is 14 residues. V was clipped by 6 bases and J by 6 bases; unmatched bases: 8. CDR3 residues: CASRPQGDGQPQHF. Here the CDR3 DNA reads TGTGCCAGTAGGCCGCAGGGGGATGGTCAGCCCCAGCATTTT.

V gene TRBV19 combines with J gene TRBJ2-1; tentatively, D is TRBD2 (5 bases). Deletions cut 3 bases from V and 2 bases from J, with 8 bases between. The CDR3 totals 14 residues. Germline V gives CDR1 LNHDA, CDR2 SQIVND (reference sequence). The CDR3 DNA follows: TGTGCCAGTAGTATCACCGGGACCTACAATGAGCAGTTCTTC. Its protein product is CASSITGTYNEQFF.

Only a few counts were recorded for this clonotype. The CDR3 DNA follows: TGTGCCAGCGTTCCGGGACAGGGGATTGCTGGGGCCAACGTCCTGACTTTC. Translation gives CASVPGQGIAGANVLTF. The chain couples TRBV28 to TRBJ2-6; 10 bases match TRBD1. J lost 2 bases, V lost 8 bases, and 9 bases had no gene match. CDR1 and CDR2 from the germline V gene are MDHEN and SYDVKM. The CDR3 sequence is 17 residues long. The full variable domain, in which reference TRBV28 and TRBJ2-6 provide the parts outside the CDR3, is DVKVTQSSRYLVKRTGEKVFLECVQDMDHENMFWYRQDPGLGLRLIYFSYDVKMKEKGDIPEGYSVSREKKERFSLILESASTNQTSMYLCASVPGQGIAGANVLTFGAGSRLTVL.

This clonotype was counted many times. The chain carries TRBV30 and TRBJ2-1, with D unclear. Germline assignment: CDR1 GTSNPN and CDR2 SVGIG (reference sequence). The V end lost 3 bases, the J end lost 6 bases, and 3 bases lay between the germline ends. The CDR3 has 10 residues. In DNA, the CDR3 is TGTGCCTGGAGCATCAATGAGCAGTTCTTC. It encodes CAWSINEQFF.

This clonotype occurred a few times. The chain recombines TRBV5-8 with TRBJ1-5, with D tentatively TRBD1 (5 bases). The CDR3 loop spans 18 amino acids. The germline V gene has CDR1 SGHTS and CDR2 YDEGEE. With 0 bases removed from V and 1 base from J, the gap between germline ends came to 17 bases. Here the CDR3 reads CASSLELLGASSNQPQHF. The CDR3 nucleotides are TGTGCCAGCAGCTTGGAACTGCTCGGGGCTTCGAGCAATCAGCCCCAGCATTTT. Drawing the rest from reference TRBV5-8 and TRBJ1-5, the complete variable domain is EAGVTQSPTHLIKTRGQQATLRCSPISGHTSVYWYQQALGLGLQFLLWYDEGEERNRGNFPPRFSGRQFPNYSSELNVNALELEDSALYLCASSLELLGASSNQPQHFGDGTRLSIL.

CDR3 DNA sequence: TGCAGCGTTGAGGGGGGGTGGATCGCTGAAGCTTTCTTT. Translated, it gives CSVEGGWIAEAFF. This chain connects TRBV29-1 to TRBJ1-1, with D tentatively TRBD1 (5 bases). Trimming shortened V by 3 bases and J by 6 bases, and 14 bases separated the two germline ends. The CDR3 totals 13 residues. In germline, CDR1 is SQVTM, CDR2 ANQGSEA.

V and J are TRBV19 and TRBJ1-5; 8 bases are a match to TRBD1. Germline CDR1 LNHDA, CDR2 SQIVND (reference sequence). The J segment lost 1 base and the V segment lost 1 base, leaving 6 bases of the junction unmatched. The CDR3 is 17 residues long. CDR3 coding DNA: TGTGCCAGTAGTATAGGGGACAGGTTCAGGAGCAATCAGCCCCAGCATTTT. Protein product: CASSIGDRFRSNQPQHF.

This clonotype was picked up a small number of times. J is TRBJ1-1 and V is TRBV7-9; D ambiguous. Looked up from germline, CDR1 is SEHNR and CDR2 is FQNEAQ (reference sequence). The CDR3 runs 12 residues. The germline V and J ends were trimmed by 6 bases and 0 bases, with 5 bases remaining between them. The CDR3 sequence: CASSAVNTEAFF. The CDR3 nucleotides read TGTGCCAGCAGTGCAGTGAACACTGAAGCTTTCTTT.

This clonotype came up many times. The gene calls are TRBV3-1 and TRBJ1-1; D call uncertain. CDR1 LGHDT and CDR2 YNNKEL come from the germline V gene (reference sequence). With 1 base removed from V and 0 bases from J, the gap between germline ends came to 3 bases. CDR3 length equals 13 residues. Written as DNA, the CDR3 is TGTGCCAGCAGCCAAGGGATGAACACTGAAGCTTTCTTT. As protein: CASSQGMNTEAFF.

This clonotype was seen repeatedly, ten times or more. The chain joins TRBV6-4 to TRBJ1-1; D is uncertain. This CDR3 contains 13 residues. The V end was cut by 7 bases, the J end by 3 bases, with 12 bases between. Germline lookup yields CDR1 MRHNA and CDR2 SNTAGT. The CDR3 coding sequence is TGTGCCAGCACCAACCCCCGGGACACTGAAGCTTTCTTT. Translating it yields CASTNPRDTEAFF.